The clone carrying this T cell receptor (beta chain) was seen a few times. Its antigen is currently unknown. This record comes from a study of response to subunit inactivated influenza vaccine. The CDR3 is 14 amino acids. TCRdb re-analysed the RT-PCR reads in MiXCR, keeping a single row per CDR3 protein. The repertoire consists of around 790,000 distinct CDR3 sequences, with 21% occurring once and the leading ten covering around 9.6%. Regarding the study as a whole: The authors suggested that few new T cells are recruited per seasonal influenza vaccination.

The gene calls are TRBV21-1 and TRBJ2-5. TRBV21-1 is annotated as a pseudogene. The specimen comprised PBMCs from blood, sampled about 5 days after vaccination. The receptor's source is a man in his forties or fifties who received an inactivated influenza vaccine. Here the CDR3 reads CASSKVFTEETQYF. The CDR3 nucleotides are TGTGCCAGCAGCAAAGTATTTACAGAAGAGACCCAGTACTTC.